Shown below are 3 T cell receptor beta chains from a single sample sequenced in a study of cytomegalovirus exposure and HLA in healthy donors. Use of 60 Vbeta and 13 Jbeta primers characterized the PCR. This table comes from immunoSEQ multiplex PCR, and its TCRdb copy is limited to in-frame clones, with some not included. The sample yields approximately 160,000 clones, approximately 80% seen once. Specimen: PBMCs. The receptors derive from a woman in her 30s in good health and CMV-seronegative.

The rearrangement links TRBV5-8 to TRBJ2-6; the match to TRBD1 covers 7 bases. The CDR3 contains 17 residues. CDR1 and CDR2 from the germline V gene are SGHTS and YDEGEE. V gave up 0 bases and J gave up 2 bases; unmatched junction bases: 5. CDR3 sequence (DNA): TGTGCCAGCAGCTTGGCCGACAGGGATCCTGGGGCCAACGTCCTGACTTTC. This gives the protein CASSLADRDPGANVLTF.

The CDR3 DNA follows: TGCGCCAGCAGCTTGGATCGGGGGTTCGGCGGCTACACCTTC. Its translation: CASSLDRGFGGYTF. The chain employs TRBV5-1 and TRBJ1-2; a possible D gene is TRBD1 (5 bases). Deletions cut 0 bases from V and 8 bases from J, with 14 bases between. CDR3 size: 14 residues. CDR1 SGHRS and CDR2 YFSETQ come from the germline V gene.

V and J are TRBV30 and TRBJ1-2, with 8 bases aligning to TRBD1. CDR3 length: 14 amino acids. The V segment lost 5 bases and the J segment 5 bases; nucleotides outside the gene matches: 10. Germline V gene lookup returns CDR1 GTSNPN and CDR2 SVGIG (reference sequence). DNA of the CDR3: TGTGCCTGGGGAGACAGGGGCTCGGGGTATGGCTACACCTTC. This codes for CAWGDRGSGYGYTF.